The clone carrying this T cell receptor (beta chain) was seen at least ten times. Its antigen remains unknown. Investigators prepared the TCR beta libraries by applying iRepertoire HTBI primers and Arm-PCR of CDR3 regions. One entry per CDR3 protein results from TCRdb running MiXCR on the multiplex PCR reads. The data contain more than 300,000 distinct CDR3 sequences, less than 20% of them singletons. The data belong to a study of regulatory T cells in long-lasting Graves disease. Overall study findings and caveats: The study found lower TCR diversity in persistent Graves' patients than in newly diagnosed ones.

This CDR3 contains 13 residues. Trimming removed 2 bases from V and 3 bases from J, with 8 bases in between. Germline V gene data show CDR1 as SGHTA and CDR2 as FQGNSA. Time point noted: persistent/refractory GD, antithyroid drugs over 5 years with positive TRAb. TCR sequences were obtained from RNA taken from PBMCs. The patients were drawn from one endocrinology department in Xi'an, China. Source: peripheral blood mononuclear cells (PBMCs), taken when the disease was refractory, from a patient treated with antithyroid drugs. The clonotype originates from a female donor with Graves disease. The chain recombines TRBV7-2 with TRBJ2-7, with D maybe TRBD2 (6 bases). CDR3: CASSLPGSYEQYF. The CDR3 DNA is TGTGCCAGCAGCTTACCCGGGAGCTACGAGCAGTACTTC.